This TCR beta chain was identified in a study of post-analysis software for immune sequencing data (dated by TCRdb to about 2015). In terms of the full investigation: Relapsing-remitting, secondary progressive and progressive-relapsing multiple sclerosis were recorded as disease courses, and subtype annotation was lacking for some patients. The multiple sclerosis patient repertoires were compared with under 13 previously published healthy control repertoires from donors aged roughly 6 to 25 years. A subset of samples was prepared in parallel using single-end sample barcoding, then pooled and co-amplified after Illumina adapter ligation. Study-level results and caveats: The multiple sclerosis patient group was slightly younger than the control group. Normalized Chao1 diversity was significantly lower in multiple sclerosis patients than controls, suggesting substantial peripheral T-cell clonal expansion. When samples were clustered directly using the F measure, samples prepared in the same batch co-clustered strongly, which prompted a batch-effect correction. Patients showed significantly higher frequencies than controls for several TRBV segments, among them TRBV5-6, TRBV5-1 and TRBV20-1.

For this clonotype: This clone's antigen is unknown. No much larger clone is present one base from it, and per-base qualities are unavailable.

The library was obtained by PCR. Sequencing was carried out with an Illumina HiSeq 2500. To reduce PCR and sequencing biases, unique molecular identifiers were incorporated into the TCR beta cDNA libraries. Per 1 to 10 million input T cells, 500,000 or so cDNA molecules were obtained, such that each molecule approximated one T cell. The same protocol used for the earlier healthy control dataset was applied to prepare and sequence the patient libraries. Within a given batch, samples were prepared together, multiplexed and sequenced on the same HiSeq lane. The authors processed their data as follows. Raw barcoded reads were processed with MIGEC, discarding single-read molecular identifier groups before consensus assembly and CDR3 extraction. VDJtools was used for post-analysis of the clonotype tables, and diversity was normalized by down-sampling every dataset to the size of the smallest sample. Repertoire overlap clustering matched CDR3 amino acid but not nucleotide sequences to correct batch-related cross-sample contamination. Using fastp at Q25 and MiXCR, TCRdb reprocessed the public reads and kept productive beta chains. Each CDR3 protein gets just one entry, which takes the most common genes and DNA from the rows behind it. For this entry, the V and J calls and clone size follow TCRdb and not the study's own pipeline. This sample has 450,000 to 650,000 distinct CDR3 sequences in its table, and 44% of those were observed once. The top ten constitute 1.5% to 2% of the sample.

CDR1 and CDR2 are read off the germline V gene as SGHRS and YFSETQ. V drops 0 bases and J drops 4 bases, leaving 11 bases in between. Including cysteine and phenylalanine, the CDR3 has 15 amino acids. Left in the record is the CDR3 DNA by itself, 45 bases read in frame from the first base. To demonstrate the VDJtools post-analysis software, TCR beta repertoires were profiled from the peripheral blood of 10 to 15 young patients with multiple sclerosis. The patients with multiple sclerosis were children and adolescents between roughly 6 and 17 years of age. The chain is assembled from TRBV5-1 and TRBJ2-1; TRBD2 is perhaps the D gene, given 6 matching bases. The sequence was collected from a girl under 18 with multiple sclerosis. Sequencing was performed on blood. The DNA sequence reads TGCGCCAGCAGCTTGGGCGGGGTAGGGTACAATGAGCAGTTCTTC. This codes for CASSLGGVGYNEQFF.